This T cell receptor (beta chain) was found in a study of blood T cell repertoires in COVID-19. Overall study: Spain, Italy and the United States supplied samples that represented acute and convalescent COVID-19. In each case, the material was cDNA or gDNA derived from T cells, B-cell-depleted T cells, or PBMCs.

The germline gives CDR1 ENHRY, CDR2 SYGVKD. V dropped 9 bases and J dropped 2 bases, with 13 bases sitting between them. The CDR3 length is 13 residues. Per the original methods: Cell counts per sample came from amplifying reference gene primers. The assay was immunoSEQ multiplex PCR, and TCRdb's table has in-frame clones only and misses some. V, J and clone size derive from that table, while D and trimming were established from the DNA sequence. The sample shows some 220,000 clones, 84% of them seen only once. Input material: peripheral blood. The sequence was collected from an older woman with acute or convalescent COVID-19. This sequence joins TRBV10-3 and TRBJ1-2; perhaps TRBD1 as D (6 bases). This CDR3 is CAIQQGGNYGYTF. Written as DNA, the CDR3 is TGTGCCATTCAACAGGGAGGGAACTATGGCTACACCTTC.